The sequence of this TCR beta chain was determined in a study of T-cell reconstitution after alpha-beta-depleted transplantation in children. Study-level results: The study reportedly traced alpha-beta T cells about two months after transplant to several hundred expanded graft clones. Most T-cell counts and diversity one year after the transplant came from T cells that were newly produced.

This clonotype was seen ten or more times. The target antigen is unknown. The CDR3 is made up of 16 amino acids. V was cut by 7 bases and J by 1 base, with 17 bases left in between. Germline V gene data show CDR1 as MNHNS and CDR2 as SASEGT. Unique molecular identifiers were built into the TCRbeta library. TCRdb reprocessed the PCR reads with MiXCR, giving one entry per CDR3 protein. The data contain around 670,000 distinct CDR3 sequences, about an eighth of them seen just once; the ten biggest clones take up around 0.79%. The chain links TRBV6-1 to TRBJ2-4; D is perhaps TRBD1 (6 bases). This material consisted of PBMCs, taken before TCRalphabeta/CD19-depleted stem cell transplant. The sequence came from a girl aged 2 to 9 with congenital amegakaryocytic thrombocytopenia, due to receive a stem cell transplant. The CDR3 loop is CASIVLGARAKNIQYF. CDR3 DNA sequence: TGTGCCAGCATTGTTCTGGGGGCGCGGGCCAAAAACATTCAGTACTTC.